This T cell receptor beta chain appears in the sequencing data of a study of early T cells in non-severe SARS-CoV-2 infection. Whole-study context: Sequencing of bulk RNA from unsorted whole blood was done, without chain pairing.

Individual cDNA molecules each received unique molecular identifiers attached to them. TCRdb itself ran the 5' RACE reads through MiXCR, one entry per CDR3 protein. This table holds more than 55,000 distinct CDR3 sequences, about 4.6% found once. V was trimmed by 0 bases and J by 1 base, leaving 15 bases between them. The CDR3 is 17 amino acids. The germline gives CDR1 MGHRA, CDR2 YSYEKL. This TCR was sampled from an adult who was a healthcare worker with PCR-confirmed SARS-CoV-2 infection or an uninfected control (not recorded which). The donor label of this sample is uncertain. The genes are TRBV4-1 and TRBJ2-5; D is possibly TRBD1 (5 bases). This specimen consisted of whole blood, obtained at baseline. CDR3 loop: CASSQDNARAGQETQYF. As DNA, the CDR3 is TGCGCCAGCAGCCAAGATAACGCCAGGGCCGGCCAAGAGACCCAGTACTTC.